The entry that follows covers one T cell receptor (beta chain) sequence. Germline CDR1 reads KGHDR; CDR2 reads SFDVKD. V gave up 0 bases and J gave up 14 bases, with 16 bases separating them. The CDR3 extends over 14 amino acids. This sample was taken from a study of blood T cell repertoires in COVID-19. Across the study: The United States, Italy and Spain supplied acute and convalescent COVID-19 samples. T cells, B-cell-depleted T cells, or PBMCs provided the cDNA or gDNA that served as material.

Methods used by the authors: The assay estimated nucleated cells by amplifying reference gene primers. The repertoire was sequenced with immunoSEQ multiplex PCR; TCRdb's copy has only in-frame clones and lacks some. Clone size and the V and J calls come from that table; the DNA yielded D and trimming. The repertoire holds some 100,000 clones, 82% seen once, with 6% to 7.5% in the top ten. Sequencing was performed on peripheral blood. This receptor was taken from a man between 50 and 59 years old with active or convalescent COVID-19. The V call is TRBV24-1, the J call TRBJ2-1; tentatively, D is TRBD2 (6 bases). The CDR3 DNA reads TGTGCCACCAGTGATTTGTTTGGGGGGACTGGTGAGTTCTTC. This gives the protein CATSDLFGGTGEFF.